These T cell receptor beta chains were read from a single sample in a study of long-term antiretroviral therapy in people with HIV. Generated by immunoSEQ multiplex PCR, the TCRdb table keeps only in-frame clones and is missing some. The sample includes fewer than 25,000 clones, approximately 90% seen only once; the top ten take about 9%. Material: unsorted PBMCs, obtained 1.8 years before starting antiretroviral therapy. The receptors here all came from a man aged 50-59 years with HIV. CDR3s include the opening cysteine and the closing phenylalanine or tryptophan. D genes are given only for firm matches. The size field is filled for only some rows; it gives once, few, many or a size class.

j_call: TRBJ2-5
clone_size: -
v_call: TRBV7-9
d_call: TRBD2
cdr3_aa: CASSLAPSGTWETQYF
cdr3_nt: TGTGCCAGCAGCTTGGCTCCTAGCGGGACCTGGGAGACCCAGTACTTC

j_call: TRBJ1-4
clone_size: -
v_call: TRBV9
d_call: -
cdr3_aa: CASSVGWPGKLFF
cdr3_nt: TGTGCCAGCAGCGTAGGATGGCCTGGAAAACTGTTTTTT

j_call: TRBJ2-7
clone_size: -
v_call: TRBV27
d_call: -
cdr3_aa: CASSYRPFSYEQYF
cdr3_nt: TGTGCCAGCAGTTACCGCCCCTTCTCCTACGAGCAGTACTTC

j_call: TRBJ1-4
clone_size: -
v_call: TRBV6-1
d_call: -
cdr3_aa: CASSPSPSLSGKLFF
cdr3_nt: TGTGCCAGCAGTCCTTCGCCAAGCTTGTCTGGAAAACTGTTTTTT

j_call: TRBJ1-6
clone_size: few
v_call: TRBV7-9
d_call: TRBD1
cdr3_aa: CAIGTGMGGSYNSPLHF
cdr3_nt: TGTGCCATAGGGACAGGGATGGGTGGCTCCTATAATTCACCCCTCCACTTT

j_call: TRBJ1-1
clone_size: -
v_call: TRBV19
d_call: -
cdr3_aa: CASSIVLRDGSSLEAFF
cdr3_nt: TGTGCCAGTAGTATAGTATTAAGGGATGGGAGTTCCCTTGAAGCTTTCTTT

j_call: TRBJ2-7
clone_size: -
v_call: TRBV18
d_call: -
cdr3_aa: CASSPQAGIYEQYF
cdr3_nt: TGTGCCAGCTCACCACAGGCCGGGATCTACGAGCAGTACTTC

j_call: TRBJ2-7
clone_size: -
v_call: TRBV7-6
d_call: -
cdr3_aa: CASSLPNEQYF
cdr3_nt: TGTGCCAGCAGCTTACCGAACGAGCAGTACTTC

j_call: TRBJ1-5
clone_size: -
v_call: TRBV5-1
d_call: -
cdr3_aa: CASSPGPGLGNQPQHF
cdr3_nt: TGCGCCAGCAGCCCGGGGCCGGGGCTGGGCAATCAGCCCCAGCATTTT

j_call: TRBJ2-7
clone_size: -
v_call: TRBV5-1
d_call: TRBD2
cdr3_aa: CASSLDVGGPYEQYF
cdr3_nt: TGCGCCAGCAGCTTGGACGTGGGAGGGCCCTACGAGCAGTACTTC

j_call: TRBJ1-1
clone_size: -
v_call: TRBV12-5
d_call: -
cdr3_aa: CASGYYIDAFF
cdr3_nt: TGTGCTAGTGGTTATTACATTGACGCTTTCTTT

j_call: TRBJ2-2
clone_size: -
v_call: TRBV7-7
d_call: -
cdr3_aa: CASSPRGQSRPGELFF
cdr3_nt: TGTGCTAGCAGCCCCAGAGGACAGTCAAGACCCGGGGAGCTGTTTTTT

j_call: TRBJ2-1
clone_size: -
v_call: TRBV11-2
d_call: TRBD1
cdr3_aa: CASSLDRGTYNEQFF
cdr3_nt: TGTGCCAGCAGCTTGGACAGGGGAACCTACAATGAGCAGTTCTTC

j_call: TRBJ1-1
clone_size: -
v_call: TRBV6-6
d_call: -
cdr3_aa: CASSYSRGPGTEAFF
cdr3_nt: TGTGCCAGCAGTTACTCTCGGGGACCGGGCACTGAAGCTTTCTTT

j_call: TRBJ2-7
clone_size: few
v_call: TRBV7-9
d_call: -
cdr3_aa: CASSFSAADSYEQYF
cdr3_nt: TGTGCCAGCAGTTTTAGTGCAGCGGATTCCTACGAGCAGTACTTC

j_call: TRBJ1-2
clone_size: -
v_call: TRBV4-1
d_call: -
cdr3_aa: CASSTGTGDYGYTF
cdr3_nt: TGCGCCAGCAGCACCGGGACGGGGGACTATGGCTACACCTTC

j_call: TRBJ2-3
clone_size: -
v_call: TRBV28
d_call: TRBD2
cdr3_aa: CASKKVERGFTDTQYF
cdr3_nt: TGTGCCAGCAAAAAAGTAGAGCGGGGATTCACAGATACGCAGTATTTT